Presented here are 27 T cell receptor beta chains from one specimen sequenced in a study of radiation and T cells in renal cell carcinoma. Data came from immunoSEQ multiplex PCR; TCRdb stores just in-frame clones and leaves some out. The sample holds roughly 82,000 clones, 89% seen once. Time point: blood 4 weeks post-SBRT, at nephrectomy. Treatment specified: 15 Gy SBRT to primary tumor, nephrectomy 4 weeks later. The sample was blood, taken from a patient whose treatment included radiotherapy and nephrectomy. The source of these receptors is a woman between 65 and 79 years old with renal cell carcinoma.

The chain has TRBV7-9 and TRBJ2-2; perhaps TRBD2 as D (5 bases). Germline CDR1 reads SEHNR; CDR2 reads FQNEAQ (reference sequence). The CDR3 covers 15 residues. V shed 0 bases and J shed 7 bases, with 12 bases lying between them. The CDR3: CASSLASGVGGELFF. The CDR3 nucleotides read TGTGCCAGCAGCTTAGCATCCGGGGTCGGCGGGGAGCTGTTTTTT. The entire variable domain, with the rest obtained from reference TRBV7-9 and TRBJ2-2, is as follows: DTGVSQNPRHKITKRGQNVTFRCDPISEHNRLYWYRQTLGQGPEFLTYFQNEAQLEKSRLLSDRFSAERPKGSFSTLEIQRTEQGDSAMYLCASSLASGVGGELFFGEGSRLTVL.

This chain uses TRBV10-3 with TRBJ2-1; no clear D gene. The CDR3 sequence is 14 residues long. Looked up from germline, CDR1 is ENHRY and CDR2 is SYGVKD. The V end lost 4 bases, the J end lost 4 bases, and 11 bases lay between the germline ends. CDR3 sequence (DNA): TGTGCCATCAGTGTCCCGGATGTATACAATGAGCAGTTCTTC. Its translation is CAISVPDVYNEQFF.

The chain uses TRBV6-6 and TRBJ1-1, with 7 positions matching TRBD1. CDR3 length equals 12 residues. Germline loops: CDR1 MNHNY, CDR2 SVGAGI (reference sequence). V lost 7 bases and J lost 7; bases outside the gene matches: 6. In DNA, the CDR3 is TGTGCCAGCATTAAGGGGGACAGTGAAGCTTTCTTT. It encodes CASIKGDSEAFF.

V usage is TRBV6-6 and J usage is TRBJ1-5; D is possibly TRBD1 (5 bases). V was shortened by 8 bases and J by 4 bases, with 12 bases between the two germline ends. CDR1 and CDR2 (germline): MNHNY, SVGAGI (reference sequence). The CDR3 is 13 amino acids. The CDR3 DNA sequence: TGTGCCAGCGGAAGCGGGGGGAATCAGCCCCAGCATTTT. Translated: CASGSGGNQPQHF.

On this clone itself: At one end the junction does not follow the germline gene, possibly because of a read error. The J gene is TRBJ2-3, the V gene TRBV7-9; possibly TRBD2 for D (6 bases). Looked up from germline, CDR1 is SEHNR and CDR2 is FQNEAQ (reference sequence). This CDR3 contains 12 residues. The CDR3 DNA reads TGTGCCAGCAGCCTAGCGCTGGATACGCAGTATTTT. Translated: CASSLALDTQYF. Full variable domain (missing parts from reference TRBV7-9 and TRBJ2-3): DTGVSQNPRHKITKRGQNVTFRCDPISEHNRLYWYRQTLGQGPEFLTYFQNEAQLEKSRLLSDRFSAERPKGSFSTLEIQRTEQGDSAMYLCASSLALDTQYFGPGTRLTVL.

The chain has TRBV5-4 and TRBJ2-3; 8 bases fit TRBD2. This CDR3 spans 15 amino acids. The germline V gene has CDR1 SGHNT and CDR2 YYREEE (reference sequence). After removal of 2 bases from V and 3 bases from J, the junction contained 5 bases not matched to a gene. In nucleotides, the CDR3 is TGTGCCAGCAGCTTATACGGGGGGGCAACAGATACGCAGTATTTT. This translates into CASSLYGGATDTQYF.

V usage is TRBV4-1 and J usage is TRBJ2-7; perhaps TRBD2 as D (7 bases). The CDR3 sequence is 13 residues long. V was shortened by 4 bases and J by 7 bases, with 14 bases between the two germline ends. The germline gives CDR1 MGHRA, CDR2 YSYEKL. CDR3 loop: CASSPLRGGEQYF. In DNA form, the CDR3 reads TGCGCCAGCAGCCCGCTCAGGGGAGGGGAGCAGTACTTC.

The chain links TRBV6-5 to TRBJ2-7; 8 bases are shared with TRBD1. V shed 5 bases, J shed 0 bases, and the junction held 3 bases outside the gene matches. The CDR3 is 14 amino acids. CDR1 and CDR2 (germline): MNHEY, SVGAGI. The CDR3 sequence: CASSPGQASYEQYF. The CDR3 nucleotides are TGTGCCAGCAGTCCGGGACAGGCCTCCTACGAGCAGTACTTC.

The chain joins TRBV5-1 to TRBJ1-4; D uncertain. The CDR3 is made up of 14 amino acids. The germline V gene has CDR1 SGHRS and CDR2 YFSETQ. Trimming removed 0 bases at V and 8 bases at J, with 11 bases between. CDR3 sequence: CASSLGHLGEKLFF. CDR3 coding DNA: TGCGCCAGCAGCTTGGGGCACCTAGGGGAAAAACTGTTTTTT.

The CDR3 region has the DNA TGTGCCAGCAGCGGACTAGCGGGGGGCGGCCAAGAGACCCAGTACTTC. Translating gives CASSGLAGGGQETQYF. V usage is TRBV7-9 and J usage is TRBJ2-5; 14 bases align to TRBD2. CDR1 is SEHNR, CDR2 FQNEAQ, per germline (reference sequence). This CDR3 comprises 16 residues. The trim removed 5 bases at V and 1 base at J, leaving 3 bases unmatched.

The CDR3 DNA sequence: TGTGCCAGCAGCTATAGAACAGGGAAAGGAGAGACCCAGTACTTC. Amino acid sequence: CASSYRTGKGETQYF. The chain carries TRBV5-6 and TRBJ2-5; TRBD1 is a possible D gene (6 bases). Germline V gene lookup returns CDR1 SGHDT and CDR2 YYEEEE. The CDR3 totals 15 residues. Trimming shortened V by 3 bases and J by 4 bases, and 16 bases separated the two germline ends.

This clone occurred once. The chain joins TRBV27 to TRBJ2-3; 10 bases fit TRBD2. V gave up 5 bases and J gave up 2 bases; unmatched junction bases: 7. The CDR3 consists of 16 residues. Germline V gene lookup returns CDR1 MNHEY and CDR2 SMNVEV (reference sequence). CDR3 region: CASSPIAGGLTDTQYF. CDR3 nucleotide sequence: TGTGCCAGCAGTCCAATAGCGGGGGGCCTCACAGATACGCAGTATTTT.

This rearrangement joins TRBV5-1 to TRBJ1-4, with TRBD1 matching 7 bases. The CDR3 spans 15 residues. With V trimmed by 4 bases and J by 4 bases, 7 bases remained unmatched. Germline V gene data show CDR1 as SGHRS and CDR2 as YFSETQ. This chain's CDR3 is CASSLRTGSNEKLFF. CDR3 DNA: TGCGCCAGCAGCCTCCGGACAGGAAGTAATGAAAAACTGTTTTTT. The variable domain in full, completed from reference TRBV5-1 and TRBJ1-4, reads KAGVTQTPRYLIKTRGQQVTLSCSPISGHRSVSWYQQTPGQGLQFLFEYFSETQRNKGNFPGRFSGRQFSNSRSEMNVSTLELGDSALYLCASSLRTGSNEKLFFGSGTQLSVL.

V is TRBV7-2 and J is TRBJ1-2; D not certain. Trimming took off 3 bases at V and 2 bases at J, with 13 bases between the two ends. The CDR3 extends over 15 amino acids. The V gene's germline CDR1 is SGHTA and CDR2 FQGNSA. The CDR3 nucleotides read TGTGCCAGCAGCTTCCGGGTCGGTCAGAACTATGGCTACACCTTC. Protein sequence: CASSFRVGQNYGYTF.

The chain links TRBV5-1 to TRBJ2-3; weak D call: TRBD2 (5 bases). The CDR3 extends over 15 amino acids. Germline V gene data show CDR1 as SGHRS and CDR2 as YFSETQ. Trimming cost V 1 base and J 1 base, with 10 bases left between them. As DNA, the CDR3 is TGCGCCAGCAGCTTGTCGGGCGGGCGCACAGATACGCAGTATTTT. Encoded protein: CASSLSGGRTDTQYF.

This chain links TRBV6-5 with TRBJ1-1; TRBD1 matches at 9 bases. The V gene's germline CDR1 is MNHEY and CDR2 SVGAGI. The CDR3 extends over 13 amino acids. V was pared by 6 bases and J by 5 bases, with 4 bases of the junction left unmatched. Here the CDR3 reads CASRKQGATEAFF. The CDR3 DNA sequence: TGTGCCAGCAGGAAACAGGGGGCAACTGAAGCTTTCTTT.

The chain carries TRBV4-2 and TRBJ2-5, with TRBD1 as a possible D gene (5 bases). Germline lookup yields CDR1 LGHNA and CDR2 YNFKEQ. CDR3 length equals 15 residues. The V end lost 5 bases, the J end lost 5 bases, and 18 bases lay between the germline ends. The CDR3 DNA reads TGTGCCAGCAGCAAATCCTCCCAAGGGGTTGAGACCCAGTACTTC. It specifies CASSKSSQGVETQYF.

The genes are TRBV6-6 and TRBJ2-2; D is uncertain. Trimming cost V 5 bases and J 1 base, with 8 bases left between them. The CDR3 loop spans 14 amino acids. The germline gives CDR1 MNHNY, CDR2 SVGAGI (reference sequence). CDR3 in DNA: TGTGCCAGCAGTCTGGGTCTGAACACCGGGGAGCTGTTTTTT. Protein sequence: CASSLGLNTGELFF.

The DNA for the CDR3 is TGTGCCAGCAGCGTAACAGGGGGCTCCTACGAGCAGTACTTC. It specifies CASSVTGGSYEQYF. The chain has TRBV9 and TRBJ2-7; 8 nucleotides line up with TRBD1. This CDR3 comprises 14 residues. From germline, CDR1 is SGDLS and CDR2 YYNGEE. Trimming at V came to 1 base and at J to 0 bases, leaving 0 bases not matched to a gene.

In its sample, this clone was seen once. V usage is TRBV5-4 and J usage is TRBJ1-1, with a possible D match to TRBD1 (5 bases). V lost 4 bases to trimming and J lost 4 bases, with 17 bases between them. Germline lookup yields CDR1 SGHNT and CDR2 YYREEE (reference sequence). The CDR3 totals 15 residues. The CDR3 protein is CASSPGSGVSTEAFF. The CDR3 DNA reads TGTGCCAGCAGCCCCGGTTCGGGGGTGAGCACTGAAGCTTTCTTT.

The CDR3 bases are TGTGCCAGCAGCCCGCACTCGACAGGGCAGGAGACCCAGTACTTC. Its protein is CASSPHSTGQETQYF. The chain has TRBV11-1 and TRBJ2-5; TRBD1 matches 7 bases. With V trimmed by 5 bases and J by 5 bases, 11 bases remained unmatched. Looked up from germline, CDR1 is SGHAT and CDR2 is FQDESV (reference sequence). The CDR3 has 15 amino acids.

The chain joins TRBV15 to TRBJ1-5, with TRBD1 matching 9 bases. Per germline, CDR1 LNHNV and CDR2 YYDKDF (reference sequence). CDR3 size: 17 residues. V lost 3 bases, J lost 4 bases, and 10 bases stayed unmatched. CDR3 DNA: TGTGCCACCAGCAGGCGGGGACCGGGACAGGGAAATCAGCCCCAGCATTTT. Its protein is CATSRRGPGQGNQPQHF.

This sequence joins TRBV9 and TRBJ2-5, with D possibly being TRBD1 or TRBD2 (5 bases each). V shed 3 bases and J shed 5 bases, with 14 bases lying between them. Germline lookup yields CDR1 SGDLS and CDR2 YYNGEE. This CDR3 contains 14 residues. The CDR3, as DNA: TGTGCCAGCAGCGCCCGGGACGGCGTCGAGACCCAGTACTTC. It translates to CASSARDGVETQYF.

The chain couples TRBV6-1 to TRBJ1-2, with D tentatively TRBD1 (6 bases). The CDR3 extends over 15 amino acids. The germline V and J ends were trimmed by 5 bases and 5 bases, with 18 bases remaining between them. Per the germline V gene, CDR1 is MNHNS and CDR2 is SASEGT. CDR3 sequence (DNA): TGTGCCAGCAGTAGGACAGCGACTTCCCCTTATGGCTACACCTTC. It specifies CASSRTATSPYGYTF.

The V and J genes are TRBV28 and TRBJ1-2; 11 bases are a match to TRBD1. Trimming cost V 4 bases and J 8 bases; bases outside gene matches: 6. CDR3 length: 14 residues. Germline-derived CDR1 and CDR2 are MDHEN and SYDVKM. In nucleotides, the CDR3 is TGTGCCAGCAGTTCCGGACAGGGGGCGGTGGGCTACACCTTC. It encodes CASSSGQGAVGYTF.

This chain links TRBV27 with TRBJ2-1; D gene uncertain. Germline V gives CDR1 MNHEY, CDR2 SMNVEV (reference sequence). With 0 bases removed from V and 8 bases from J, the gap between germline ends came to 14 bases. CDR3 length equals 15 residues. CDR3 sequence reads: CASSLSTRVGYEQFF. Written as DNA, the CDR3 is TGTGCCAGCAGTTTATCTACTCGGGTAGGCTATGAGCAGTTCTTC.

The chain carries TRBV19 and TRBJ2-1; the D is unclear. In germline, CDR1 is LNHDA, CDR2 SQIVND (reference sequence). V was pared by 5 bases and J by 10 bases, with 18 bases between. The CDR3 has 14 amino acids. The CDR3 protein is CASSDAAGLGEQFF. CDR3 sequence (DNA): TGTGCCAGTAGTGACGCCGCCGGGTTGGGCGAGCAGTTCTTC.